Following are 27 T cell receptor beta chains from one sample sequenced in a study of T cell changes during pregnancy in multiple sclerosis (dated by TCRdb to between 2019 and 2020). The library was produced with the immunoSEQ multiplex PCR assay. The immuneACCESS repertoire file appears here via TCRdb, limited to in-frame rearrangements. These files lack a portion of the clones; in checked studies, under half of the deficit traces to unresolved V genes, and the cause of the others is not known. The sample records 69,000 or so clones, 91% of which are singletons. The ten top clones hold 0.25% to 0.3% of the sample. The source was CD4+ T cells from peripheral blood mononuclear cells, collected in the third trimester of pregnancy. These receptors originate from a female donor in good health, enrolled as a control in a pregnancy study.

This clone has just one count. This sequence joins TRBV7-9 and TRBJ1-6, with TRBD1 matching 9 bases. This CDR3 contains 15 residues. V shed 6 bases, J shed 8 bases, and the junction held 8 bases outside the gene matches. CDR1 SEHNR and CDR2 FQNEAQ come from the germline V gene (reference sequence). CDR3 DNA: TGTGCCAGCAGTGCCCGGACAGGGGAGGATTCACCCCTCCACTTT. This codes for CASSARTGEDSPLHF.

The V and J genes are TRBV18 and TRBJ1-5; no definite D call. V dropped 8 bases and J dropped 3 bases, with 11 bases sitting between them. This CDR3 comprises 13 residues. Germline CDR1 is KGHSH and CDR2 is LQKENI. The CDR3 DNA follows: TGTGCCAGCCTATCTTCCCCCAATCAGCCCCAGCATTTT. Its protein product is CASLSSPNQPQHF.

The CDR3 loop reads CASSRRQGLGSPLHF. In DNA form, the CDR3 reads TGTGCCAGCAGTCGACGACAGGGGTTAGGTTCACCCCTCCACTTT. The V and J genes are TRBV6-5 and TRBJ1-6; 8 bases agree with TRBD1. V gave up 5 bases and J gave up 9 bases; unmatched junction bases: 9. From germline, CDR1 is MNHEY and CDR2 SVGAGI. The CDR3 consists of 15 residues.

The chain combines TRBV11-3 with TRBJ1-1, with D uncertain. Between the trimmed V and J ends, which lost 2 bases and 4 bases, there was a span of 11 bases. CDR1 SGHNT and CDR2 YENEEA come from the germline V gene. This CDR3 region has 14 residues. The CDR3 spells CASSLRREPTEAFF. DNA of the CDR3: TGTGCCAGCAGCTTACGAAGGGAGCCCACTGAAGCTTTCTTT.

This clone was seen only a few times. The gene calls are TRBV7-8 and TRBJ2-3, with D perhaps TRBD2 (6 bases). The germline V gene encodes CDR1 SGHVS and CDR2 FQNEAQ. Trimming removed 1 base from V and 4 bases from J, with 15 bases in between. The CDR3 is 16 amino acids. The DNA for the CDR3 is TGTGCCAGCAGCTTAGTGGAGGGGTGGGGCCCAGATACGCAGTATTTT. Translated, it gives CASSLVEGWGPDTQYF.

The V and J genes are TRBV29-1 and TRBJ2-2; 10 bases line up with TRBD2. Germline CDR1 is SQVTM and CDR2 is ANQGSEA. V lost 3 bases to trimming and J lost 4 bases; unmatched junction nucleotides: 5. This CDR3 is built from 15 residues. The CDR3: CSVEERGGRTGELFF. The DNA for the CDR3 is TGCAGCGTTGAGGAGCGGGGGGGCCGCACCGGGGAGCTGTTTTTT.

The chain is built from TRBV30 and TRBJ2-7; the D gene is possibly TRBD2 (5 bases). CDR1 and CDR2 from the germline V gene are GTSNPN and SVGIG (reference sequence). This CDR3 spans 13 amino acids. Trimming took 8 bases from V and 3 from J, leaving 17 bases between them. CDR3 region: CALSRRSDYEQYF. The CDR3 bases are TGTGCCCTAAGCCGGAGGAGCGACTACGAGCAGTACTTC.

The J gene is TRBJ2-7, the V gene TRBV6-5, with TRBD2 matching 12 bases. The V gene's germline CDR1 is MNHEY and CDR2 SVGAGI. With 11 bases clipped from V and 4 bases from J, the junction kept 12 bases outside the gene matches. The CDR3 spans 15 residues. CDR3 DNA: TGTGCCTCCTCCCCGACTAGCGGGGGACTATACGAGCAGTACTTC. Its protein product is CASSPTSGGLYEQYF.

Turning to this clone: Other DNA sequences in the same sample also yield this CDR3. The J gene is TRBJ1-1, the V gene TRBV7-2; D gene uncertain. The germline V and J ends were trimmed by 6 bases and 0 bases, with 8 bases remaining between them. The CDR3 consists of 13 residues. Germline V gene lookup returns CDR1 SGHTA and CDR2 FQGNSA. CDR3 region: CASSPGLNTEAFF. CDR3 DNA sequence: TGTGCCAGCAGTCCTGGCCTGAACACTGAAGCTTTCTTT.

The rearrangement joins TRBV5-1 to TRBJ1-1, with TRBD1 as a possible D gene (5 bases). This CDR3 comprises 14 residues. The V end was cut by 6 bases, the J end by 1 base, with 13 bases between. The germline V gene has CDR1 SGHRS and CDR2 YFSETQ. The CDR3 DNA sequence: TGCGCCAGCAAGGGGAATTTCCCGAACACTGAAGCTTTCTTT. It specifies CASKGNFPNTEAFF.

The V and J genes are TRBV6-1 and TRBJ2-5, with 8 positions matching TRBD2. The junction had 8 bases not matched to a gene; V was cut back by 6 bases and J by 5 bases. The CDR3 is 14 amino acids. Germline V gene data show CDR1 as MNHNS and CDR2 as SASEGT. The CDR3 sequence: CASSLAGTRETQYF. The CDR3 nucleotides are TGTGCCAGCAGCTTAGCGGGGACCAGGGAGACCCAGTACTTC.

V and J are TRBV19 and TRBJ1-2, with TRBD1 matching 7 bases. The trim removed 5 bases at V and 7 bases at J, leaving 10 bases unmatched. The CDR3 contains 14 residues. The germline gives CDR1 LNHDA, CDR2 SQIVND (reference sequence). CDR3 protein: CASSVVPDRSGYTF. In DNA, the CDR3 is TGTGCCAGTAGTGTCGTTCCGGACAGGTCTGGCTACACCTTC.

V gene TRBV5-1 combines with J gene TRBJ2-6; maybe TRBD2 (5 bases). Germline V gene sequence: CDR1 SGHRS, CDR2 YFSETQ. The CDR3 length is 15 residues. The V end lost 2 bases, the J end lost 2 bases, and 8 bases lay between the germline ends. The CDR3 region has the DNA TGCGCCAGCAGCTTAACGGGGACTGGGGCCAACGTCCTGACTTTC. Its translation is CASSLTGTGANVLTF.

This clone was found a few times. This rearrangement joins TRBV6-5 to TRBJ1-5, with D perhaps TRBD1 (6 bases). The V end was cut by 2 bases, the J end by 4 bases, with 12 bases between. Germline assignment: CDR1 MNHEY and CDR2 SVGAGI. The CDR3 sequence is 15 residues long. The CDR3 protein is CASSYIGGSNQPQHF. DNA for the CDR3: TGTGCCAGCAGTTACATAGGGGGTTCGAATCAGCCCCAGCATTTT.

V usage is TRBV30 and J usage is TRBJ1-1; a weak D match, TRBD1 (5 bases). The germline CDR1 and CDR2 sequences are GTSNPN and SVGIG (reference sequence). There are 13 residues in the CDR3. V lost 2 bases to trimming and J lost 2 bases, with 9 bases between them. The CDR3 sequence: CAWSSGANTEAFF. The DNA for the CDR3 is TGTGCCTGGAGTAGTGGGGCCAACACTGAAGCTTTCTTT.

A note on this clone: Other DNA sequences in this specimen translate into the identical CDR3. The CDR3 reads CASSASGSSYNEQFF. The DNA for the CDR3 is TGTGCCAGCAGCGCGAGCGGGAGCTCCTACAATGAGCAGTTCTTC. The chain carries TRBV9 and TRBJ2-1, with 8 bases identical to TRBD2. This CDR3 has 15 amino acids. The junction had 2 bases not matched to a gene; V was cut back by 3 bases and J by 0 bases. Per the germline V gene, CDR1 is SGDLS and CDR2 is YYNGEE.

This chain joins TRBV5-4 and TRBJ2-1, with a weak D call TRBD2 (5 bases). This CDR3 contains 15 residues. The ends were cut back, 5 bases at V and 4 bases at J, with 16 bases in the middle. The V gene's germline CDR1 is SGHNT and CDR2 YYREEE (reference sequence). The CDR3 sequence: CASSPGLARYNEQFF. In DNA form, the CDR3 reads TGTGCCAGCAGTCCAGGACTCGCACGTTACAATGAGCAGTTCTTC.

V usage is TRBV12-5 and J usage is TRBJ2-3, with a weak D call TRBD2 (6 bases). The germline gives CDR1 LGHNT, CDR2 FRNRAP. This CDR3 spans 15 amino acids. V lost 6 bases and J 0 bases, leaving 13 bases between the germline ends. CDR3 sequence: CASGRGLKSTDTQYF. For the CDR3, the DNA is TGTGCTAGTGGCCGAGGACTAAAAAGCACAGATACGCAGTATTTT.

The V gene is TRBV7-2, the J gene TRBJ2-7, with 7 bases that match TRBD1. The V segment lost 1 base and the J segment 3 bases; nucleotides outside the gene matches: 9. CDR1 is SGHTA, CDR2 FQGNSA, per germline. This CDR3 contains 16 residues. Here the CDR3 reads CASSLVAGGAFYEQYF. As DNA, the CDR3 is TGTGCCAGCAGCTTAGTAGCAGGGGGTGCTTTCTACGAGCAGTACTTC.

This clone was recorded only once. The rearrangement joins TRBV30 to TRBJ1-1; perhaps TRBD1 as D (6 bases). Germline lookup yields CDR1 GTSNPN and CDR2 SVGIG (reference sequence). CDR3 length: 16 amino acids. Trimming shortened V by 1 base and J by 3 bases, and 18 bases separated the two germline ends. In nucleotides, the CDR3 is TGTGCCTGGAGTGGACTTGACGGGGGGCTCGACACTGAAGCTTTCTTT. It encodes CAWSGLDGGLDTEAFF.

The chain recombines TRBV25-1 with TRBJ1-5; D perhaps matches TRBD1 (6 bases). Germline CDR1 reads MGHDK; CDR2 reads SYGVNS. This CDR3 contains 13 residues. V gave up 4 bases and J gave up 7 bases, with 11 bases separating them. The CDR3 bases are TGTGCCAGCAGTGGGGGACACTGGCAGCCCCAGCATTTT. It specifies CASSGGHWQPQHF.

The V gene is TRBV6-1, the J gene TRBJ2-5; 11 nucleotides line up with TRBD2. The germline gives CDR1 MNHNS, CDR2 SASEGT. CDR3 length equals 15 residues. With V trimmed by 3 bases and J by 4 bases, 4 bases remained unmatched. The CDR3, as DNA: TGTGCCAGCAGTGATCAGGGACTAGCGGCAGAGACCCAGTACTTC. Protein sequence: CASSDQGLAAETQYF.

The chain is built from TRBV7-8 and TRBJ1-3, with TRBD1 matching over 11 bases. CDR3 length: 21 residues. Germline V CDR1 and CDR2: SGHVS, FQNEAQ. J gave up 4 bases and V 4 bases, and 21 bases lay outside the gene matches. The DNA of the CDR3 is TGTGCCAGCAGCTACAGGACAGGGGGCCAATTTCTCACGGAGGGAGGAAACACCATATATTTT. It encodes CASSYRTGGQFLTEGGNTIYF.

This clone was recorded a few times. CDR3 residues: CASSQGDRDNEKLFF. The CDR3, as DNA: TGCGCCAGCAGCCAAGGGGACAGGGATAATGAAAAACTGTTTTTT. The chain couples TRBV4-3 to TRBJ1-4, with 9 bases identical to TRBD1. This CDR3 comprises 15 residues. Germline CDR1 and CDR2: LGHNA and YSLEER. V trimming: 1 base; J trimming: 4 bases; junction bases outside the gene matches: 1.

This chain links TRBV7-2 with TRBJ1-3; D not resolved. Trimming shortened V by 5 bases and J by 4 bases, and 6 bases separated the two germline ends. The CDR3 is 12 residues long. Germline V lookup: CDR1 SGHTA, CDR2 FQGNSA. The CDR3 reads CASSRAGNTIYF. In DNA, the CDR3 is TGTGCCAGCAGCCGAGCCGGAAACACCATATATTTT.

This clone is a singleton in its sample. J is TRBJ2-5 and V is TRBV30; 9 bases agree with TRBD2. CDR1 and CDR2 (germline): GTSNPN, SVGIG (reference sequence). The CDR3 is 14 amino acids. The CDR3 here is CAYKSGGTRETQYF. For the CDR3, the DNA is TGTGCGTATAAAAGCGGGGGGACCCGGGAGACCCAGTACTTC.

CDR3 amino acids: CASRARTSGGVKSFGTQYF. CDR3 DNA: TGTGCCAGCAGGGCTAGGACTAGCGGGGGGGTTAAATCGTTCGGGACCCAGTACTTC. The chain carries TRBV2 and TRBJ2-5; 15 bases are shared with TRBD2. This CDR3 has 19 amino acids. Per the germline V gene, CDR1 is SNHLY and CDR2 is FYNNEI. Losses at the gene ends were 6 bases for V and 7 bases for J; bases not matched to a gene: 18.